Each of the 24 T cell receptor beta chains below was sequenced from the same sample in a study of T cell responses to AZD1222 COVID-19 vaccine. The method was immunoSEQ multiplex PCR; TCRdb's version includes in-frame clones alone and lacks a portion of them. The sample carries about 130,000 clones, about 87% recorded once. The sample was peripheral blood, taken on day 0 of AZD1222 vaccination. All receptors come from an adult in good health.

This clone is a singleton in its sample. The chain joins TRBV27 to TRBJ2-3; the match to TRBD1 covers 7 bases. CDR1 and CDR2 (germline): MNHEY, SMNVEV (reference sequence). CDR3 length: 17 residues. Germline trimming cut 3 bases from V and 4 bases from J; bases unmatched to any gene: 13. CDR3 protein: CASSFLRIGGTSDTQYF. The CDR3 DNA follows: TGTGCCAGCAGTTTCCTAAGAATAGGGGGCACCTCAGATACGCAGTATTTT.

V gene TRBV4-3 combines with J gene TRBJ1-1; D gene uncertain. V dropped 4 bases and J dropped 1 base, with 7 bases sitting between them. This CDR3 is built from 13 residues. The V gene's germline CDR1 is LGHNA and CDR2 YSLEER. The CDR3 region is CASSRGQNTEAFF. The CDR3 DNA reads TGCGCCAGCAGCCGAGGCCAGAACACTGAAGCTTTCTTT.

Of note for this clone: This sample includes further DNA sequences coding for the same CDR3. This chain connects TRBV6-5 to TRBJ1-1; the match to TRBD1 covers 8 bases. Germline CDR1 and CDR2: MNHEY and SVGAGI. The V segment lost 5 bases and the J segment 5 bases; nucleotides outside the gene matches: 1. This CDR3 contains 12 residues. CDR3 protein: CASSHRGTEAFF. The CDR3 DNA reads TGTGCCAGCAGTCACAGGGGGACTGAAGCTTTCTTT.

This chain connects TRBV7-8 to TRBJ2-5; D is undetermined. The germline V gene has CDR1 SGHVS and CDR2 FQNEAQ. The CDR3 is 13 amino acids. V gave up 3 bases and J gave up 3 bases, with 8 bases separating them. The DNA of the CDR3 is TGTGCCAGCAGCTTGTGGCAGAAAGAGACCCAGTACTTC. This gives the protein CASSLWQKETQYF.

The J gene is TRBJ2-3, the V gene TRBV6-2 or TRBV6-3; D is unclear. From germline, CDR1 is MNHEY and CDR2 SVGEGT. Trimming removed 4 bases from V and 0 bases from J, with 11 bases in between. The CDR3 loop spans 15 amino acids. CDR3 protein: CASSFGYQSTDTQYF. The CDR3 DNA sequence: TGTGCCAGCAGTTTTGGGTACCAAAGCACAGATACGCAGTATTTT.

V gene TRBV2 combines with J gene TRBJ2-7; 7 bases agree with TRBD1. V dropped 10 bases and J dropped 0; count of bases not matched to a gene: 12. The CDR3 is 15 residues long. Germline lookup yields CDR1 SNHLY and CDR2 FYNNEI. The CDR3 nucleotides read TGTGCCACCAATCACGGGGACAGCCTCTCCTACGAGCAGTACTTC. Translating it yields CATNHGDSLSYEQYF.

The chain carries TRBV30 and TRBJ1-5, with D perhaps TRBD1 (6 bases). This CDR3 contains 17 residues. The V gene lost 0 bases and the J gene lost 1 base, with 16 bases spanning the gap. The germline V gene encodes CDR1 GTSNPN and CDR2 SVGIG (reference sequence). The CDR3 DNA sequence: TGTGCCTGGAGTGTACAGGGAGGGGGGCGAAGCAATCAGCCCCAGCATTTT. This encodes CAWSVQGGGRSNQPQHF.

This rearrangement joins TRBV5-6 to TRBJ2-3, with D hard to call. V dropped 1 base and J dropped 1 base, with 13 bases sitting between them. This CDR3 has 16 amino acids. Germline CDR1 reads SGHDT; CDR2 reads YYEEEE. The CDR3 DNA reads as TGTGCCAGCAGCTTGAGTATAGACTCCCGCACAGATACGCAGTATTTT. This gives the protein CASSLSIDSRTDTQYF.

This chain uses TRBV4-1 with TRBJ2-7; perhaps TRBD1 as D (6 bases). The CDR3 loop spans 15 amino acids. Germline V lookup: CDR1 MGHRA, CDR2 YSYEKL. V was shortened by 3 bases and J by 2 bases, with 14 bases between the two germline ends. This chain's CDR3 is CASSHRDILPYEQYF. CDR3 in DNA: TGCGCCAGCAGCCACCGGGACATCCTACCCTACGAGCAGTACTTC.

The V call is TRBV11-2, the J call TRBJ1-5; no reliable D call. The germline CDR1 and CDR2 sequences are SGHAT and FQNNGV. CDR3 length: 12 residues. V was pared by 0 bases and J by 4 bases, with 1 base between. CDR3 residues: CASSLENQPQHF. CDR3 coding DNA: TGTGCCAGCAGCTTAGAAAATCAGCCCCAGCATTTT.

The chain uses TRBV7-7 and TRBJ2-7; no reliable D call. Germline CDR1 SSHAT, CDR2 FNYEAQ (reference sequence). The CDR3 covers 13 residues. The V end lost 5 bases, the J end lost 1 base, and 9 bases lay between the germline ends. CDR3 in DNA: TGTGCCAGCAGCCTCCAACCATCCTACGAGCAGTACTTC. Protein: CASSLQPSYEQYF.

This rearrangement joins TRBV11-2 to TRBJ2-3; TRBD2 matches at 12 bases. V gave up 4 bases and J gave up 2 bases; unmatched junction bases: 4. This CDR3 contains 16 residues. Germline values: CDR1 SGHAT, CDR2 FQNNGV. The chain's CDR3 is CASSSGLAGHTDTQYF. The DNA of the CDR3 is TGTGCCAGCAGCTCCGGACTAGCGGGACACACAGATACGCAGTATTTT.

This sequence joins TRBV2 and TRBJ1-2, with D possibly being TRBD1 (6 bases). CDR3 length: 14 amino acids. The V end was cut by 2 bases, the J end by 6 bases, with 13 bases between. The germline V gene has CDR1 SNHLY and CDR2 FYNNEI. The CDR3 nucleotides are TGTGCCAGCAGTGAAAGGGACATAATGAATGGCTACACCTTC. Amino acids: CASSERDIMNGYTF.

There are a few counts of this clone. CDR3 protein: CASSASGTSYNEQFF. The CDR3 DNA is TGTGCCAGCAGTGCTAGCGGGACCTCCTACAATGAGCAGTTCTTC. This chain links TRBV9 with TRBJ2-1, with TRBD2 matching 9 bases. Germline loops: CDR1 SGDLS, CDR2 YYNGEE. The CDR3 spans 15 residues. With 5 bases clipped from V and 0 bases from J, the junction kept 3 bases outside the gene matches. The variable domain in full, completed from reference TRBV9 and TRBJ2-1, reads DSGVTQTPKHLITATGQRVTLRCSPRSGDLSVYWYQQSLDQGLQFLIQYYNGEERAKGNILERFSAQQFPDLHSELNLSSLELGDSALYFCASSASGTSYNEQFFGPGTRLTVL.

The chain employs TRBV28 and TRBJ1-5; possible D gene TRBD1, 5 bases. Germline CDR1 is MDHEN and CDR2 is SYDVKM. The ends were cut back, 4 bases at V and 2 bases at J, with 15 bases in the middle. This CDR3 is 16 amino acids long. The CDR3 sequence is CASSSRDSRGNQPQHF. The CDR3 DNA reads TGTGCCAGCAGTTCCAGAGACAGTCGTGGCAATCAGCCCCAGCATTTT.

This chain joins TRBV11-1 and TRBJ2-3; possibly TRBD1 for D (8 bases). The CDR3 totals 16 residues. Trimming shortened V by 7 bases and J by 5 bases, and 22 bases separated the two germline ends. Looked up from germline, CDR1 is SGHAT and CDR2 is FQDESV (reference sequence). The CDR3: CASTLDRGGGEDTQYF. CDR3 sequence (DNA): TGTGCCAGCACCCTCGACAGGGGCGGGGGCGAAGATACGCAGTATTTT.

The chain is built from TRBV6-1 and TRBJ1-4; D uncertain. CDR1 is MNHNS, CDR2 SASEGT, per germline. This CDR3 has 15 amino acids. V was trimmed by 1 base and J by 1 base, leaving 7 bases between them. CDR3 in DNA: TGTGCCAGCAGTGAAGTGGGAGGAACTAATGAAAAACTGTTTTTT. Protein product: CASSEVGGTNEKLFF.

This clone occurred once. The chain has TRBV6-2 or TRBV6-3 and TRBJ1-1; D perhaps matches TRBD1 (6 bases). Trimming took off 2 bases at V and 12 bases at J, with 13 bases between the two ends. Germline CDR1 MNHEY, CDR2 SVGEGT. This CDR3 contains 12 residues. The CDR3 coding sequence is TGTGCCAGCAGTTACAGACGGCAGGGGTCTTTCTTT. It translates to CASSYRRQGSFF.

About this clone itself: Within the sample, other DNA sequences also encode this same CDR3. V usage is TRBV19 and J usage is TRBJ1-1; D remains unclear. V dropped 1 base and J dropped 1 base, with 7 bases sitting between them. The germline V gene has CDR1 LNHDA and CDR2 SQIVND (reference sequence). CDR3 length: 14 residues. The CDR3 region is CASSIGTANTEAFF. In DNA, the CDR3 is TGTGCCAGTAGTATAGGGACGGCGAACACTGAAGCTTTCTTT.

The chain carries TRBV6-5 and TRBJ2-2, with D unclear. Trimming removed 1 base at V and 1 base at J, with 4 bases between. CDR1 is MNHEY and CDR2 is SVGAGI in the germline V gene. The CDR3 totals 14 residues. CDR3 amino acids: CASSYFRNTGELFF. The CDR3 nucleotides read TGTGCCAGCAGTTACTTCCGGAACACCGGGGAGCTGTTTTTT.

V is TRBV28 and J is TRBJ2-7; 9 positions match TRBD1. The CDR3 runs 15 residues. J was trimmed by 2 bases and V by 5 bases; bases with no gene match: 7. Germline-derived CDR1 and CDR2 are MDHEN and SYDVKM. The CDR3 nucleotides are TGTGCCAGCAGTCCCCCGACAGGGGGAGCCTACGAGCAGTACTTC. Its translation is CASSPPTGGAYEQYF. Combining the CDR3 with reference TRBV28 and TRBJ2-7 gives the whole variable domain DVKVTQSSRYLVKRTGEKVFLECVQDMDHENMFWYRQDPGLGLRLIYFSYDVKMKEKGDIPEGYSVSREKKERFSLILESASTNQTSMYLCASSPPTGGAYEQYFGPGTRLTVT.

This chain uses TRBV6-5 with TRBJ2-7; D is possibly TRBD2 (5 bases). The CDR3 is made up of 15 amino acids. Germline loops: CDR1 MNHEY, CDR2 SVGAGI. Trimming pared 4 bases from V and 2 bases from J, leaving 15 bases between. Here the CDR3 reads CASSFRERATYEQYF. The CDR3 DNA sequence: TGTGCCAGCAGTTTCCGGGAAAGGGCGACCTACGAGCAGTACTTC.

The genes are TRBV7-9 and TRBJ2-5; D is unclear. CDR3 size: 10 residues. Per germline, CDR1 SEHNR and CDR2 FQNEAQ (reference sequence). The ends were cut back, 9 bases at V and 4 bases at J, with 6 bases in the middle. CDR3 coding DNA: TGTGCCAGTCAGCGAGAGACCCAGTACTTC. Translation: CASQRETQYF.

V and J are TRBV7-2 and TRBJ2-3, with D perhaps TRBD2 (6 bases). V was clipped by 6 bases and J by 3 bases, with 10 bases between them. The CDR3 has 13 residues. Germline V lookup: CDR1 SGHTA, CDR2 FQGNSA. Here the CDR3 reads CASRPGRTDTQYF. In DNA form, the CDR3 reads TGTGCCAGCAGACCCGGGAGAACAGATACGCAGTATTTT.